The 20 T cell receptor beta chains reported below all come from one sample, sequenced in a study of T cell repertoires in cytomegalovirus infection. These TCRs are of unknown antigen specificity. One entry per CDR3 protein, called by TCRdb with MiXCR from the reads. The data hold more than 40,000 distinct CDR3 sequences, with 20% to 25% observed a single time. Sequencing was performed on CD8+ T cells from cultured PBMCs, taken from culture after CMV antigen stimulation. All receptors come from a human donor in good health (CMV status not recorded). Some clones in this sample may be carry-over from other donors' samples.

The chain joins TRBV2 to TRBJ2-1; no firm D call. This CDR3 has 12 residues. Germline CDR1 reads SNHLY; CDR2 reads FYNNEI. The V and J ends lost 7 bases and 9 bases respectively, with 13 bases between them. CDR3 amino acids: CASKMGLTEQFF. The CDR3 nucleotides read TGTGCCAGCAAGATGGGGTTGACTGAGCAGTTCTTC.

This chain joins TRBV6-5 and TRBJ2-5, with a possible D match to TRBD1 (5 bases). Trimming shortened V by 0 bases and J by 3 bases, and 8 bases separated the two germline ends. This CDR3 has 14 amino acids. Germline CDR1 is MNHEY and CDR2 is SVGAGI. The CDR3 protein is CASSYSGAEETQYF. The CDR3 nucleotides are TGTGCCAGCAGTTACTCTGGGGCAGAAGAGACCCAGTACTTC.

The table lists this clonotype with a few counts. V is TRBV7-9 and J is TRBJ1-1; the D gene is possibly TRBD1 (6 bases). Trimming shortened V by 5 bases and J by 1 base, and 14 bases separated the two germline ends. This CDR3 contains 15 residues. From germline, CDR1 is SEHNR and CDR2 FQNEAQ (reference sequence). The CDR3 sequence is CASSLGDIRNTEAFF. CDR3 DNA: TGTGCCAGCAGCCTCGGGGACATTAGGAACACTGAAGCTTTCTTT.

The chain carries TRBV29-1 and TRBJ2-7, with D perhaps TRBD1 or TRBD2 (5 bases each). The V end lost 6 bases, the J end lost 1 base, and 13 bases lay between the germline ends. The CDR3 contains 13 residues. In germline, CDR1 is SQVTM, CDR2 ANQGSEA. DNA of the CDR3: TGCAGCGTCCAACCCTGGGGGTCCTACGAGCAGTACTTC. Translating gives CSVQPWGSYEQYF.

This clonotype was detected only a few times. The chain links TRBV11-2 to TRBJ2-3, with 7 bases matching TRBD1. Germline V gene lookup returns CDR1 SGHAT and CDR2 FQNNGV. There are 16 residues in the CDR3. The J segment lost 3 bases and the V segment lost 2 bases, leaving 8 bases of the junction unmatched. CDR3 loop: CASSLQGQDPTDTQYF. The DNA of the CDR3 is TGTGCCAGCAGCTTACAAGGACAGGATCCTACAGATACGCAGTATTTT.

The rearrangement uses TRBV19 and TRBJ1-1, with D unresolved. This CDR3 region has 16 residues. Germline loops: CDR1 LNHDA, CDR2 SQIVND (reference sequence). Trimming shortened V by 4 bases and J by 0 bases, and 15 bases separated the two germline ends. This chain's CDR3 is CASSRGYGLMNTEAFF. The CDR3 coding sequence is TGTGCCAGTAGTAGAGGGTACGGCCTCATGAACACTGAAGCTTTCTTT.

This rearrangement joins TRBV4-3 to TRBJ2-1; D possibly matches TRBD1 or TRBD2 (7 bases each). Germline CDR1 and CDR2: LGHNA and YSLEER. The V end was cut by 0 bases, the J end by 5 bases, with 17 bases between. This CDR3 region has 17 residues. For the CDR3, the DNA is TGCGCCAGCAGCCAAGATCCGCCAGGGGGGGTTGACAATGAGCAGTTCTTC. It codes for CASSQDPPGGVDNEQFF.

The chain carries TRBV7-9 and TRBJ2-3; TRBD2 aligns across 11 bases. The CDR3 is 19 amino acids. Trimming removed 5 bases from V and 0 bases from J; junction bases left unmatched: 13. The germline CDR1 and CDR2 sequences are SEHNR and FQNEAQ (reference sequence). The CDR3 sequence is CASSPPRGLAGPSTDTQYF. CDR3 sequence (DNA): TGTGCCAGCAGCCCCCCGCGAGGACTAGCGGGCCCTAGCACAGATACGCAGTATTTT. The whole variable domain, filled in from reference TRBV7-9 and TRBJ2-3, reads DTGVSQNPRHKITKRGQNVTFRCDPISEHNRLYWYRQTLGQGPEFLTYFQNEAQLEKSRLLSDRFSAERPKGSFSTLEIQRTEQGDSAMYLCASSPPRGLAGPSTDTQYFGPGTRLTVL.

V and J are TRBV7-7 and TRBJ2-5; TRBD2 matches at 13 bases. The germline V gene encodes CDR1 SSHAT and CDR2 FNYEAQ (reference sequence). The V segment lost 1 base and the J segment 0 bases; nucleotides outside the gene matches: 5. The CDR3 is made up of 18 amino acids. The CDR3 DNA follows: TGTGCCAGCAGCTTAGGCGGACTAGCGGGGGCTCACCAAGAGACCCAGTACTTC. This translates into CASSLGGLAGAHQETQYF.

This clonotype is a singleton in its sample. This may be a read error, as it is one base from a much larger clone. The chain couples TRBV4-2 to TRBJ2-7; the D is unclear. The CDR3 is 14 residues long. The V end was cut by 4 bases, the J end by 2 bases, with 12 bases between. Germline V lookup: CDR1 LGHNA, CDR2 YNFKEQ. CDR3 DNA: TGTGCCAGCAGCCTAGGGCCAGCAGCCTACGAGCAGTACTTC. This encodes CASSLGPAAYEQYF.

This clonotype has just a few counts. The V gene is TRBV7-3, the J gene TRBJ2-2; 9 positions agree with TRBD1. The CDR3 totals 14 residues. The germline gives CDR1 SGHTA, CDR2 FQGTGA. V lost 5 bases, J lost 8 bases, and 6 bases stayed unmatched. CDR3 sequence reads: CASSRGQGRGELFF. CDR3 DNA sequence: TGTGCCAGCAGCCGGGGACAGGGTAGAGGGGAGCTGTTTTTT. Full variable domain (remainder filled in from reference TRBV7-3 and TRBJ2-2): GAGVSQTPSNKVTEKGKYVELRCDPISGHTALYWYRQSLGQGPEFLIYFQGTGAADDSGLPNDRFFAVRPEGSVSTLKIQRTERGDSAVYLCASSRGQGRGELFFGEGSRLTVL.

This clonotype was detected a few times. The chain employs TRBV6-1 and TRBJ2-5; D not certain. Per the germline V gene, CDR1 is MNHNS and CDR2 is SASEGT. This CDR3 comprises 14 residues. The ends were cut back, 10 bases at V and 2 bases at J, with 17 bases in the middle. The chain's CDR3 is CAILPPGRQETQYF. The CDR3 DNA follows: TGTGCCATCTTACCCCCGGGCAGGCAAGAGACCCAGTACTTC.

This clonotype was counted only a few times. The chain combines TRBV4-1 with TRBJ2-2, with 11 bases lining up with TRBD2. Germline loops: CDR1 MGHRA, CDR2 YSYEKL. V was clipped by 2 bases and J by 0 bases; unmatched bases: 2. The CDR3 consists of 17 residues. The CDR3 here is CASSQRGLAANTGELFF. CDR3 bases: TGCGCCAGCAGCCAACGGGGACTAGCGGCGAACACCGGGGAGCTGTTTTTT.

V is TRBV7-9 and J is TRBJ1-5; D remains unclear. Looked up from germline, CDR1 is SEHNR and CDR2 is FQNEAQ (reference sequence). CDR3 size: 13 residues. Trimming shortened V by 5 bases and J by 6 bases, and 11 bases separated the two germline ends. CDR3 bases: TGTGCCAGCAGCCGGGAGGGTTCTCAGCCCCAGCATTTT. Residues: CASSREGSQPQHF.

This clonotype was counted between two and nine times. The V call is TRBV7-9, the J call TRBJ2-7; D perhaps matches TRBD2 (5 bases). The CDR3 contains 14 residues. V lost 0 bases, J lost 4 bases, and 10 bases lay in between. In germline, CDR1 is SEHNR, CDR2 FQNEAQ (reference sequence). CDR3 DNA: TGTGCCAGCAGCTTAGCTCCCGGGGTTTACGAGCAGTACTTC. Amino acids: CASSLAPGVYEQYF.

This clonotype was counted only a few times. CDR3: CASSLSDRPFYEQYF. The CDR3 DNA sequence: TGTGCCAGCAGTTTATCTGACCGACCTTTTTACGAGCAGTACTTC. The chain recombines TRBV12-3 or TRBV12-4 with TRBJ2-7; D is uncertain. Trimming removed 2 bases from V and 4 bases from J, with 15 bases in between. This CDR3 has 15 residues.

This clonotype was counted many times. The genes are TRBV7-8 and TRBJ2-2; 8 bases are shared with TRBD2. CDR3 length: 17 residues. Germline CDR1 is SGHVS and CDR2 is FQNEAQ. After removal of 5 bases from V and 4 bases from J, the junction contained 12 bases not matched to a gene. CDR3 in amino acids: CASSPEVSGRGTGELFF. CDR3 DNA: TGTGCCAGCAGCCCGGAGGTCAGCGGGAGAGGCACCGGGGAGCTGTTTTTT.

This clonotype was counted many times. The chain has TRBV7-8 and TRBJ2-1; the match to TRBD2 covers 7 bases. Germline V gene sequence: CDR1 SGHVS, CDR2 FQNEAQ. This CDR3 is 16 amino acids long. V gave up 3 bases and J gave up 7 bases; unmatched junction bases: 12. CDR3 in DNA: TGTGCCAGCAGCTTGGGTGGGGACTACCGTTGGAATGAGCAGTTCTTC. Protein: CASSLGGDYRWNEQFF.

The J gene is TRBJ2-7, the V gene TRBV27; TRBD1 matches at 7 bases. CDR3 length equals 13 residues. Trimming cost V 8 bases and J 6 bases; bases outside gene matches: 10. The germline CDR1 and CDR2 sequences are MNHEY and SMNVEV (reference sequence). The CDR3 region is CASATGTAIEQYF. CDR3 in DNA: TGTGCCAGCGCGACCGGGACAGCGATCGAGCAGTACTTC.

The chain uses TRBV12-3 or TRBV12-4 and TRBJ1-1; no firm D call. This CDR3 has 13 residues. Trimming shortened V by 6 bases and J by 2 bases, and 10 bases separated the two germline ends. CDR3 bases: TGTGCCAGCAGATACAGACCCAACACTGAAGCTTTCTTT. Encoded protein: CASRYRPNTEAFF.